The T cell receptor beta chain under discussion was sequenced for a study of T cell responses to AZD1222 COVID-19 vaccine. Study-wide findings and caveats: Spike as a whole was targeted by vaccine-associated CD4 TCRs, dominant at 160-218 and 743-854. Spike-specific TCR breadth and depth grew following two AZD1222 doses.

With respect to this clone: Its target is not known.

V was shortened by 1 base and J by 3 bases, with 9 bases between the two germline ends. The CDR3 loop spans 14 amino acids. Germline V lookup: CDR1 LGHNA, CDR2 YNFKEQ. Generated by immunoSEQ multiplex PCR, the TCRdb table keeps only in-frame clones and is missing some. The table lists around 140,000 clones, 88% of them singletons. The genes are TRBV4-2 and TRBJ1-1; D might be TRBD1 (5 bases). This material consisted of peripheral blood, taken 28 days after the second dose of the MenACWY control vaccine. This clonotype was obtained from an adult who received the MenACWY meningococcal vaccine as a control. The CDR3 protein is CASSQALGDTEAFF. The CDR3 coding sequence is TGTGCCAGCAGCCAAGCCCTGGGGGACACTGAAGCTTTCTTT.